This TCR beta chain was sequenced during a study of T cell responses to AZD1222 COVID-19 vaccine (dated by TCRdb to the early 2020s). With respect to the entire study: A total of about 230 trial participants underwent TCR sequencing, of whom around 200 received two doses of AZD1222 and roughly 25 received two doses of the MenACWY control vaccine. Trial participants were enrolled by age into subgroups of 18-55, 56-69 and 70-plus years, and around 150, 28 and 57 TCR-sequenced participants, respectively, were included in these subgroups. Summary of the overall study and its limitations: Epitopes outside the regions mutated in the B.1.351 and B.1.1.7 variants were reportedly recognized by nearly half of the unique spike-specific TCRs. Because no samples from the day 14 peak response were available, repertoires could be characterized only after the peak T cell response. Conclusions about previously exposed vaccinees are limited because only a handful of AZD1222 recipients were SARS-CoV-2 seropositive at baseline. Vaccine-associated CD4 TCRs spanned the whole spike protein, with dominant responses in regions 160-218 and 743-854. Participants were mostly white British, with more females than males. The authors suggested clonal diversity may have been underestimated. After two AZD1222 doses, both the breadth and the depth of spike-specific TCRs were significantly higher than at day 0 and than in MenACWY recipients. In the small 56-69-year group, the increase in depth fell short of significance, most likely because of low power.

The CDR3 regions of human TCRbeta chains were analyzed by immunosequencing. Under the source paper's analysis protocol: Repertoire TCRs were checked for matches against a reference library of SARS-CoV-2-specific TCRs that had been generated using the MIRA antigen-specificity platform. Breadth meant the fraction of unique TCRs that were SARS-CoV-2-associated, whereas depth meant the fraction of total T cells that were SARS-CoV-2-associated. Using the MIRA data, every spike-specific TCR was mapped to the spike region that the TCR reacted to and assigned to either a CD4 or a CD8 class. Log10-transformed breadth and depth values were compared by one-way ANOVA with Sidak's multiple comparisons tests. Drawn from immuneACCESS, this table holds only the in-frame rearrangements with V and J called that TCRdb kept. Clones are partly lost; checked studies trace under half to an unresolved V gene and leave the rest unexplained. V and J calls and clone size are as listed in that table; D and trimming were resolved from the DNA. The sample has tens of thousands of clones on record, roughly 85% of them singletons. The leading ten clones occupy around 3.6% of the sample.

About this clone itself: The specificity of this receptor is unknown. Nothing much larger sits one base from this clone, and base qualities are not available.

The time point label on this specimen signifies: about 28 days (+/-7) after the second vaccine dose. AZD1222 recipients given second doses at about 4 weeks or at about 12 weeks were pooled, since spike-specific TCR depth and breadth were not found to differ between the two schedules. The vaccinee samples were drawn from two UK trials, COV001 and COV002, one of which was a single-blind randomized controlled phase 2/3 trial testing AZD1222 (ChAdOx1 nCoV-19) in healthy adults. For TCRbeta chain sequencing, PBMC samples from trial participants were taken at day 0 and at day 28 after the second dose. From a lookup of the germline V gene, CDR1 and CDR2 are SQVTM and ANQGSEA. V drops 3 bases and J drops 4 bases, leaving 15 bases in between. The CDR3 covers 14 residues, taking in both the cysteine and the phenylalanine. The kept DNA is CDR3 alone, 42 bases in frame from the first base.

The sample was peripheral blood, taken 28 days after the second AZD1222 dose. The sequence joins TRBV29-1 to TRBJ1-2, with TRBD1 perhaps the D gene, on 5 matching bases. The origin of this receptor is an adult who received the AZD1222 COVID-19 vaccine. For the CDR3, the sequence is CSVDFQGGSYGYTF. Here is the DNA: TGCAGCGTTGATTTCCAGGGTGGGAGCTATGGCTACACCTTC.